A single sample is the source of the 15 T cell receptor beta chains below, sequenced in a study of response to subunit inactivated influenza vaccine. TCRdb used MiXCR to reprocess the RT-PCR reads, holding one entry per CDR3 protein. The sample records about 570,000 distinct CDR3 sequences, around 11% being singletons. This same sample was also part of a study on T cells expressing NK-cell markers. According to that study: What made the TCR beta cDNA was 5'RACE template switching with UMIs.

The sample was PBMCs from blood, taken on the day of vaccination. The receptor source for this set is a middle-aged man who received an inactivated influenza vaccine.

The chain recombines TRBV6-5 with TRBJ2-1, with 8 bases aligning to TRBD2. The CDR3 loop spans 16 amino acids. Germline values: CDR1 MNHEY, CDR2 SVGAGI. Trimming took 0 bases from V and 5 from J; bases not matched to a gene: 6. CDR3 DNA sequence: TGTGCCAGCAGTTACTCATCGGGGGGGCTGCACAATGAGCAGTTCTTC. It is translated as CASSYSSGGLHNEQFF.

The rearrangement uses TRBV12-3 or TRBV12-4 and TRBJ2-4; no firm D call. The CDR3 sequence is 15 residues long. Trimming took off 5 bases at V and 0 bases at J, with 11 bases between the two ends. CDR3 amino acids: CASSPQLLAKNIQYF. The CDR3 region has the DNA TGTGCCAGCAGTCCCCAGTTATTAGCCAAAAACATTCAGTACTTC.

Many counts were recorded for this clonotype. CDR3 in amino acids: CSVEGATGAYEQYF. The CDR3 DNA sequence: TGCAGCGTTGAAGGAGCGACAGGGGCCTACGAGCAGTACTTC. The J gene is TRBJ2-7, the V gene TRBV29-1; 8 positions match TRBD1. Germline values: CDR1 SQVTM, CDR2 ANQGSEA. The CDR3 consists of 14 residues. The J segment lost 2 bases and the V segment lost 1 base, leaving 4 bases of the junction unmatched.

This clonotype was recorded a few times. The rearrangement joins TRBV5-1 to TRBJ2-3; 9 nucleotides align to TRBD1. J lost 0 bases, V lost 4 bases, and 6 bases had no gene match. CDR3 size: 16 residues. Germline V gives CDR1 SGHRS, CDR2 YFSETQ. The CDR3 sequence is CASSAGTGPSTDTQYF. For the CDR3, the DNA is TGCGCCAGCAGCGCAGGGACAGGGCCTAGCACAGATACGCAGTATTTT.

The CDR3 bases are TGTGCCAGCAGCCCCCGGGACAGCAATTACGAGCAGTACTTC. Residues: CASSPRDSNYEQYF. The chain recombines TRBV9 with TRBJ2-7; 7 nucleotides match TRBD1. V shed 4 bases, J shed 4 bases, and the junction held 8 bases outside the gene matches. CDR1 and CDR2 (germline): SGDLS, YYNGEE. This CDR3 has 14 amino acids.

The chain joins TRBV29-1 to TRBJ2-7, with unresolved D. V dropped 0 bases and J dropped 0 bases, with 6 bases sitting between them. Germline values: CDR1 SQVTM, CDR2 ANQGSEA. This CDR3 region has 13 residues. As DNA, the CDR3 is TGCAGCGTTGAAGACAGGTTCTCCTACGAGCAGTACTTC. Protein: CSVEDRFSYEQYF.

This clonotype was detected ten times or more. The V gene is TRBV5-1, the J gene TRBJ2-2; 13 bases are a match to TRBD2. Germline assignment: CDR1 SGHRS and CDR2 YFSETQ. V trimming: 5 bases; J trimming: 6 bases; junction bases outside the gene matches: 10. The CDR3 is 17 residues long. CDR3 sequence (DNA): TGCGCCAGCAGACGGACTAGCGGGAGAATTGCGGCCGGGGAGCTGTTTTTT. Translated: CASRRTSGRIAAGELFF.

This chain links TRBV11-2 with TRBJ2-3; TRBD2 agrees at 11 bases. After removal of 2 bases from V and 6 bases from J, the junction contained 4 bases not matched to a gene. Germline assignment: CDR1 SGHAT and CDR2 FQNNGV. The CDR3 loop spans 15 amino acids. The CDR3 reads CASSLSSGRVDTQYF. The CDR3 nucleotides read TGTGCCAGCAGCTTAAGTAGCGGGAGGGTGGATACGCAGTATTTT.

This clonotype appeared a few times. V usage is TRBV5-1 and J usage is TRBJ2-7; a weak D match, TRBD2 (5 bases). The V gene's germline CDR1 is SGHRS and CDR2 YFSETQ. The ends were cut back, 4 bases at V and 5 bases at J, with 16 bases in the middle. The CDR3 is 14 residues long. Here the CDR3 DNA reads TGCGCCAGCAGCCCCTACCAGGACTCTCACGAGCAGTACTTC. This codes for CASSPYQDSHEQYF.

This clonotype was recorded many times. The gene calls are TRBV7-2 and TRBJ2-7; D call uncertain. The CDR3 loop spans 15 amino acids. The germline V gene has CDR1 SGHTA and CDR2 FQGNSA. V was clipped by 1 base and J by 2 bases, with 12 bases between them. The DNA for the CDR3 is TGTGCCAGCAGCTTAGATTCCCGGAGTACCTACGAGCAGTACTTC. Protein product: CASSLDSRSTYEQYF.

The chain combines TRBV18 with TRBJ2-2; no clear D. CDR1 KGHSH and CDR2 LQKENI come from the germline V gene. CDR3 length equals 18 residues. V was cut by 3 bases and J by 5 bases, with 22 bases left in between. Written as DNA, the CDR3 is TGTGCCAGCTCACCGACGGACCGTTTCCTTACCTTTACCGGGGAGCTGTTTTTT. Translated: CASSPTDRFLTFTGELFF.

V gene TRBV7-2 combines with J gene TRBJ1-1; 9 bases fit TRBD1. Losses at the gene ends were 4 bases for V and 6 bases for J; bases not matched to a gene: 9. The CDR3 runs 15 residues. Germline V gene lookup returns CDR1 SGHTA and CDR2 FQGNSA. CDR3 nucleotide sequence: TGTGCCAGCAGCTATACAGGGGGCGCCGGGTCTGAAGCTTTCTTT. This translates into CASSYTGGAGSEAFF.

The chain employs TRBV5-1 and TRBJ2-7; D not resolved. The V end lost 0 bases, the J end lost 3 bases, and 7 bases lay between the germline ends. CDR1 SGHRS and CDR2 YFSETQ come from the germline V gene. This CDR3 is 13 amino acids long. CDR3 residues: CASSLEADYEQYF. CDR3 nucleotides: TGCGCCAGCAGCTTGGAGGCAGACTACGAGCAGTACTTC.

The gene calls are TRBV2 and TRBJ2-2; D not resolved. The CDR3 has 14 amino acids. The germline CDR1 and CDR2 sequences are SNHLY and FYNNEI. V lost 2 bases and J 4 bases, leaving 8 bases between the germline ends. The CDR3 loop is CASSERQITGELFF. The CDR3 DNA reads TGTGCCAGCAGTGAACGTCAGATCACCGGGGAGCTGTTTTTT.

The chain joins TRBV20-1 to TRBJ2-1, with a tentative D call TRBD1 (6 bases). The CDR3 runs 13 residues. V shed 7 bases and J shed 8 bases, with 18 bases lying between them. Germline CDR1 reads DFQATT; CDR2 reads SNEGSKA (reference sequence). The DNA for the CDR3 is TGCAGTGTATTCGGACAGCCCTCGGATGAGCAGTTCTTC. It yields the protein CSVFGQPSDEQFF.